The 24 T cell receptor beta chains listed next were all sequenced from one sample in a study of blood T cell repertoires in COVID-19. The repertoire was sequenced with immunoSEQ multiplex PCR; TCRdb's copy has only in-frame clones and lacks some. The sample yields approximately 340,000 clones, around 90% seen once. The specimen sequenced was peripheral blood. The receptors shown here come from a man aged 30 to 39 with COVID-19, enrolled during active disease.

J is TRBJ1-5 and V is TRBV28; possibly TRBD1 for D (6 bases). CDR1 is MDHEN, CDR2 SYDVKM, per germline. Trimming pared 11 bases from V and 0 bases from J, leaving 11 bases between. This CDR3 is built from 13 residues. CDR3 sequence (DNA): TGTGCCTGCTGGACAGATAGCAATCAGCCCCAGCATTTT. This gives the protein CACWTDSNQPQHF. Variable domain in full (rest from reference TRBV28 and TRBJ1-5): DVKVTQSSRYLVKRTGEKVFLECVQDMDHENMFWYRQDPGLGLRLIYFSYDVKMKEKGDIPEGYSVSREKKERFSLILESASTNQTSMYLCACWTDSNQPQHFGDGTRLSIL.

The genes are TRBV30 and TRBJ2-1; D possibly corresponds to TRBD2 (6 bases). This CDR3 spans 13 amino acids. Germline loops: CDR1 GTSNPN, CDR2 SVGIG (reference sequence). V gave up 5 bases and J gave up 3 bases, with 11 bases separating them. CDR3 sequence (DNA): TGTGCCTGGGAGGGGACTGGCTACAATGAGCAGTTCTTC. This encodes CAWEGTGYNEQFF.

V is TRBV9 and J is TRBJ2-2, with TRBD1 as a possible D gene (6 bases). V lost 2 bases and J 0 bases, leaving 8 bases between the germline ends. Germline V lookup: CDR1 SGDLS, CDR2 YYNGEE. There are 15 residues in the CDR3. CDR3 sequence (DNA): TGTGCCAGCAGCGTTCGGACAGCGAACACCGGGGAGCTGTTTTTT. Its protein is CASSVRTANTGELFF.

CDR3 protein: CATKARAGPGELFF. In nucleotides, the CDR3 is TGTGCCACTAAGGCCAGGGCCGGACCCGGGGAGCTGTTTTTT. V is TRBV24-1 and J is TRBJ2-2; a weak D match, TRBD1 (5 bases). V lost 10 bases, J lost 6 bases, and 17 bases lay in between. Germline loops: CDR1 KGHDR, CDR2 SFDVKD. CDR3 length: 14 amino acids.

The chain employs TRBV6-6 and TRBJ2-7; 7 bases map to TRBD1. V lost 6 bases, J lost 6 bases, and 8 bases stayed unmatched. The CDR3 is 13 amino acids. Germline CDR1 and CDR2: MNHNY and SVGAGI (reference sequence). CDR3 protein: CASSLNRGPEQYF. The CDR3 coding sequence is TGTGCCAGCAGCCTGAACAGGGGTCCCGAGCAGTACTTC.

The chain is built from TRBV5-4 and TRBJ2-2, with D perhaps TRBD1 (6 bases). Germline CDR1 is SGHNT and CDR2 is YYREEE (reference sequence). The CDR3 has 15 residues. V lost 3 bases and J lost 5, with 14 bases in between. The CDR3 nucleotides read TGTGCCAGCAGCTCCTCCAGGGGCCGAACCGGGGAGCTGTTTTTT. It translates to CASSSSRGRTGELFF.

The chain combines TRBV9 with TRBJ1-5; 8 bases line up with TRBD1. Germline lookup yields CDR1 SGDLS and CDR2 YYNGEE. This CDR3 contains 15 residues. J was trimmed by 2 bases and V by 4 bases; bases with no gene match: 5. The CDR3 here is CASSTGQVRNQPQHF. DNA of the CDR3: TGTGCCAGCAGCACGGGACAGGTCCGCAATCAGCCCCAGCATTTT.

The chain employs TRBV7-2 and TRBJ1-1; maybe TRBD1 (6 bases). In germline, CDR1 is SGHTA, CDR2 FQGNSA. The CDR3 has 14 residues. Trimming stripped 2 bases from V and 2 bases from J, with 9 bases between. The CDR3 DNA sequence: TGTGCCAGCAGCTTATGGGGGGGCAACACTGAAGCTTTCTTT. This sequence encodes CASSLWGGNTEAFF. The full variable domain, its missing parts supplied by reference TRBV7-2 and TRBJ1-1, is GAGVSQSPSNKVTEKGKDVELRCDPISGHTALYWYRQSLGQGLEFLIYFQGNSAPDKSGLPSDRFSAERTGGSVSTLTIQRTQQEDSAVYLCASSLWGGNTEAFFGQGTRLTVV.

The CDR3 protein is CASSSRDGGSQPQHF. CDR3 coding DNA: TGTGCCAGCAGCTCACGGGACGGGGGGAGTCAGCCCCAGCATTTT. The genes are TRBV7-9 and TRBJ1-5; perhaps TRBD1 as D (5 bases). The CDR3 is 15 amino acids. Trimming cost V 4 bases and J 6 bases, with 16 bases left between them. Germline V gene data show CDR1 as SEHNR and CDR2 as FQNEAQ (reference sequence).

The V and J genes are TRBV21-1 and TRBJ2-1; the DNA was not compared with TRBD2, the D call given in the table. TRBV21-1 is annotated as a pseudogene. The CDR3 consists of 16 residues. CDR3 sequence: CASSPRLAGGPNEQFF. The DNA for the CDR3 is TGTGCCAGCAGCCCGCGACTAGCGGGGGGCCCTAATGAGCAGTTCTTC.

The chain combines TRBV10-3 with TRBJ2-1, with 7 bases fitting TRBD2. V was pared by 7 bases and J by 4 bases, with 16 bases of the junction left unmatched. The CDR3 sequence is 17 residues long. Germline loops: CDR1 ENHRY, CDR2 SYGVKD. The CDR3 DNA is TGTGCCATCACCCCAACCCTAGCGGAGAATGCTTACAATGAGCAGTTCTTC. It yields the protein CAITPTLAENAYNEQFF.

The chain recombines TRBV28 with TRBJ2-7; a possible D gene is TRBD2 (5 bases). V lost 6 bases and J lost 5, with 14 bases in between. The CDR3 extends over 13 amino acids. Germline V gene lookup returns CDR1 MDHEN and CDR2 SYDVKM. The CDR3 protein is CASRTASINEQYF. The CDR3 DNA sequence: TGTGCCAGCAGGACGGCTAGCATCAACGAGCAGTACTTC. Complete variable domain (other parts from reference TRBV28 and TRBJ2-7): DVKVTQSSRYLVKRTGEKVFLECVQDMDHENMFWYRQDPGLGLRLIYFSYDVKMKEKGDIPEGYSVSREKKERFSLILESASTNQTSMYLCASRTASINEQYFGPGTRLTVT.

In DNA, the CDR3 is TGTGCCAGCAGTGACCCGACAGGGGGCAACTATGGCTACACCTTC. It codes for CASSDPTGGNYGYTF. The J gene is TRBJ1-2, the V gene TRBV6-1; TRBD1 matches 10 bases. Germline-derived CDR1 and CDR2 are MNHNS and SASEGT. The V segment lost 3 bases and the J segment 2 bases; nucleotides outside the gene matches: 3. This CDR3 has 15 amino acids.

V gene TRBV7-8 combines with J gene TRBJ2-4, with TRBD1 identical over 8 bases. With 2 bases clipped from V and 0 bases from J, the junction kept 6 bases outside the gene matches. Germline-derived CDR1 and CDR2 are SGHVS and FQNEAQ. The length of the CDR3 is 17 residues. The CDR3 DNA follows: TGTGCCAGCAGCTTACAACAGGGGGTGCTAGCCAAAAACATTCAGTACTTC. It is translated as CASSLQQGVLAKNIQYF.

The genes are TRBV4-2 and TRBJ1-2; 9 nucleotides line up with TRBD1. CDR1 and CDR2 from the germline V gene are LGHNA and YNFKEQ. Trimming took 3 bases from V and 6 from J; bases not matched to a gene: 2. This CDR3 has 13 residues. CDR3 nucleotide sequence: TGTGCCAGCAGCCAGAGGGACAGGGATGGCTACACCTTC. Protein: CASSQRDRDGYTF.

This chain links TRBV11-2 with TRBJ1-5; D is unclear. Trimming stripped 1 base from V and 3 bases from J, with 4 bases between. From germline, CDR1 is SGHAT and CDR2 FQNNGV. This CDR3 is built from 13 residues. The CDR3 reads CASSLAVNQPQHF. CDR3 sequence (DNA): TGTGCCAGCAGCTTAGCGGTCAATCAGCCCCAGCATTTT.

The chain combines TRBV28 with TRBJ2-1; 13 bases are shared with TRBD2. The V gene's germline CDR1 is MDHEN and CDR2 SYDVKM. The CDR3 has 18 amino acids. V lost 5 bases and J lost 2; bases outside the gene matches: 9. CDR3 loop: CASSTTTSGRAPYNEQFF. CDR3 nucleotides: TGTGCCAGCAGTACTACTACTAGCGGGAGGGCCCCCTACAATGAGCAGTTCTTC.

The sample holds one count of this clone. V gene TRBV7-2 combines with J gene TRBJ2-5; 10 nucleotides match TRBD2. V lost 7 bases, J lost 5 bases, and 7 bases stayed unmatched. The CDR3 is 14 amino acids. Germline assignment: CDR1 SGHTA and CDR2 FQGNSA. The CDR3 DNA is TGTGCCAGCACCGGGACTAGCGCGTGGGAGACCCAGTACTTC. As protein: CASTGTSAWETQYF.

The V and J genes are TRBV18 and TRBJ1-5; 9 bases agree with TRBD1. V lost 2 bases and J lost 0; bases outside the gene matches: 2. This CDR3 is 16 amino acids long. Germline values: CDR1 KGHSH, CDR2 LQKENI. As DNA, the CDR3 is TGTGCCAGCTCACCAAGGACAGGGGATAGCAATCAGCCCCAGCATTTT. This sequence encodes CASSPRTGDSNQPQHF.

The V and J genes are TRBV6-2 or TRBV6-3 and TRBJ1-2; 9 positions agree with TRBD1. There are 16 residues in the CDR3. CDR1 is MNHEY, CDR2 SVGEGT, per germline. V was pared by 3 bases and J by 8 bases, with 13 bases of the junction left unmatched. CDR3 residues: CASSYSGTGIVAGYTF. DNA for the CDR3: TGTGCCAGCAGTTATTCCGGGACAGGGATCGTCGCGGGCTACACCTTC.

The chain links TRBV24-1 to TRBJ1-5, with TRBD1 matching over 7 bases. This CDR3 spans 15 amino acids. Germline CDR1 reads KGHDR; CDR2 reads SFDVKD. V was clipped by 4 bases and J by 2 bases; unmatched bases: 4. The CDR3 sequence: CATSESGTGNQPQHF. The CDR3 DNA is TGTGCCACCAGTGAGTCCGGGACAGGCAATCAGCCCCAGCATTTT.

The chain joins TRBV7-2 to TRBJ2-2; tentatively, D is TRBD1 (5 bases). V lost 4 bases, J lost 0 bases, and 15 bases lay in between. Germline V gives CDR1 SGHTA, CDR2 FQGNSA. The CDR3 extends over 17 amino acids. CDR3 region: CASSYILGPANTGELFF. The CDR3 coding sequence is TGTGCCAGCAGCTACATCTTGGGGCCCGCGAACACCGGGGAGCTGTTTTTT.

As for this clone: A read error may account for a junction end that differs from germline. This chain uses TRBV30 with TRBJ1-2; maybe TRBD1 (5 bases). Germline V gene sequence: CDR1 GTSNPN, CDR2 SVGIG (reference sequence). There are 14 residues in the CDR3. The CDR3 spells CAWRVIGGWYDYTF. The CDR3 region has the DNA TGTGCCTGGAGGGTAATCGGGGGATGGTATGACTACACCTTC. Based on the CDR3 plus reference TRBV30 and TRBJ1-2, the full variable domain is SQTIHQWPATLVQPVGSPLSLECTVEGTSNPNLYWYRQAAGRGLQLLFYSVGIGQISSEVPQNLSASRPQDRQFILSSKKLLLSDSGFYLCAWRVIGGWYDYTFGSGTRLTVV.

The chain links TRBV19 to TRBJ2-4; the match to TRBD1 covers 8 bases. This CDR3 is built from 15 residues. The germline V gene has CDR1 LNHDA and CDR2 SQIVND (reference sequence). The junction had 4 bases not matched to a gene; V was cut back by 4 bases and J by 2 bases. CDR3 nucleotides: TGTGCCAGTAGTAGGACAGGGTTGACCAAAAACATTCAGTACTTC. Encoded protein: CASSRTGLTKNIQYF.